Following are 12 T cell receptor beta chains from one sample sequenced in a study of blood T cell repertoires in COVID-19. Sequenced by immunoSEQ multiplex PCR; TCRdb stores in-frame clones only, minus some. The sample lists 150,000 to 200,000 clones; approximately 90% were seen once. Sequences were obtained from peripheral blood. Receptors originate from a woman in her seventies with COVID-19, enrolled during active disease.

The V gene is TRBV19, the J gene TRBJ2-2; tentatively, D is TRBD1 (6 bases). The CDR3 is 16 residues long. In germline, CDR1 is LNHDA, CDR2 SQIVND (reference sequence). Trimming took off 3 bases at V and 0 bases at J, with 11 bases between the two ends. This chain's CDR3 is CASSIGGIANTGELFF. In nucleotides, the CDR3 is TGTGCCAGTAGTATTGGGGGCATAGCGAACACCGGGGAGCTGTTTTTT.

The chain uses TRBV5-1 and TRBJ2-1; 15 bases line up with TRBD2. The V gene end was trimmed by 2 bases and the J gene end by 1 base; junction bases not matched to a gene: 4. CDR3 length: 18 amino acids. Germline lookup yields CDR1 SGHRS and CDR2 YFSETQ. The CDR3 here is CASSFSGTSGRSYNEQFF. The DNA for the CDR3 is TGCGCCAGCAGCTTTTCCGGGACTAGCGGGAGGTCCTACAATGAGCAGTTCTTC. Looking up the rest from reference TRBV5-1 and TRBJ2-1 gives the full variable domain: KAGVTQTPRYLIKTRGQQVTLSCSPISGHRSVSWYQQTPGQGLQFLFEYFSETQRNKGNFPGRFSGRQFSNSRSEMNVSTLELGDSALYLCASSFSGTSGRSYNEQFFGPGTRLTVL.

The count of this clone is one. This chain links TRBV9 with TRBJ1-3, with TRBD1 as a possible D gene (5 bases). The V gene lost 4 bases and the J gene lost 4 bases, with 15 bases spanning the gap. Looked up from germline, CDR1 is SGDLS and CDR2 is YYNGEE. This CDR3 comprises 15 residues. CDR3 region: CASSPQVGGGNTIYF. DNA for the CDR3: TGTGCCAGCAGCCCCCAGGTGGGGGGAGGAAACACCATATATTTT.

The V gene is TRBV3-1 (or the pseudogene TRBV3-2), the J gene TRBJ2-3, with 8 bases identical to TRBD1. The CDR3 consists of 18 residues. Germline V gene data show CDR1 as LGHDT and CDR2 as YNNKEL (reference sequence). V was pared by 0 bases and J by 0 bases, with 8 bases of the junction left unmatched. CDR3: CASSQEDRVRFSTDTQYF. Here the CDR3 DNA reads TGTGCCAGCAGCCAAGAGGACAGGGTTCGATTCAGCACAGATACGCAGTATTTT.

This sequence joins TRBV5-1 and TRBJ2-1; TRBD1 matches at 9 bases. The V gene's germline CDR1 is SGHRS and CDR2 YFSETQ. The length of the CDR3 is 15 residues. Germline trimming cut 4 bases from V and 1 base from J; bases unmatched to any gene: 3. CDR3 residues: CASSPGQGSYNEQFF. The CDR3 nucleotides are TGCGCCAGCAGCCCGGGACAGGGTTCCTACAATGAGCAGTTCTTC.

This clone was observed a few times. As DNA, the CDR3 is TGTGCCTGGAGTGCCGGGGACAACCCAAATCAGCCCCAGCATTTT. Protein: CAWSAGDNPNQPQHF. The chain carries TRBV30 and TRBJ1-5; D is possibly TRBD1 (6 bases). V gave up 1 base and J gave up 4 bases, with 14 bases separating them. Germline CDR1 and CDR2: GTSNPN and SVGIG (reference sequence). There are 15 residues in the CDR3.

This clone was recorded only once. The chain carries TRBV20-1 and TRBJ2-7; D gene uncertain. Trimming took 3 bases from V and 2 from J, leaving 14 bases between them. Germline CDR1 reads DFQATT; CDR2 reads SNEGSKA (reference sequence). The CDR3 consists of 14 residues. The CDR3 loop reads CSASRSALTYEQYF. In nucleotides, the CDR3 is TGCAGTGCTAGTCGCTCTGCGTTAACCTACGAGCAGTACTTC.

This clone was seen only a few times. The rearrangement joins TRBV3-1 (or the pseudogene TRBV3-2) to TRBJ1-1; 9 bases map to TRBD1. CDR3 length: 18 residues. Germline CDR1 LGHDT, CDR2 YNNKEL (reference sequence). Trimming removed 0 bases from V and 4 bases from J; junction bases left unmatched: 12. The CDR3 nucleotides read TGTGCCAGCAGCCAAGAAGTAACAGGGGGCATCTGCACCACTGAAGCTTTCTTT. Its translation is CASSQEVTGGICTTEAFF.

The chain couples TRBV5-1 to TRBJ1-2, with unresolved D. Trimming took 0 bases from V and 4 from J, leaving 4 bases between them. CDR1 SGHRS and CDR2 YFSETQ come from the germline V gene. The CDR3 spans 12 residues. CDR3 nucleotides: TGCGCCAGCAGCTTGGCTCGCTATGGCTACACCTTC. Translation gives CASSLARYGYTF.

This clone was counted once. The chain is built from TRBV6-5 and TRBJ2-7, with a weak D call TRBD2 (6 bases). CDR3 size: 14 residues. Deletions cut 5 bases from V and 0 bases from J, with 11 bases between. Germline lookup yields CDR1 MNHEY and CDR2 SVGAGI. CDR3 residues: CASSRASDSYEQYF. In DNA, the CDR3 is TGTGCCAGCAGTAGGGCTAGCGACTCCTACGAGCAGTACTTC.

The genes are TRBV7-2 and TRBJ2-3, with TRBD2 matching 11 bases. With V trimmed by 1 base and J by 2 bases, 11 bases remained unmatched. Germline V gives CDR1 SGHTA, CDR2 FQGNSA. CDR3 length: 19 residues. In DNA form, the CDR3 reads TGTGCCAGCAGCTTAGTTACTAGCGGGAGTATGGGGTACACAGATACGCAGTATTTT. It is translated as CASSLVTSGSMGYTDTQYF.

J is TRBJ1-1 and V is TRBV27; D gene ambiguous. Germline loops: CDR1 MNHEY, CDR2 SMNVEV (reference sequence). This CDR3 has 16 amino acids. V shed 4 bases and J shed 1 base, with 16 bases lying between them. The CDR3 protein is CASSSAYHSGNTEAFF. The CDR3 nucleotides read TGTGCCAGCAGTTCCGCCTATCACTCAGGGAACACTGAAGCTTTCTTT.